This T cell receptor beta chain comes out of a study of T cells in Graves' hyperthyroidism and ophthalmopathy. Broader study findings: Most thyroid clonotypes expanded above 0.001 appeared in blood too. Model-based prediction identified ophthalmopathy a median roughly 5.9 months prior to its onset.

Aged 18 to 65, the patients had hyperthyroidism that was newly diagnosed and had lasted under 2 months. Patients were excluded because of uncontrolled infection, other autoimmune disease, pregnancy or lactation. On this clonotype: Its antigen is still unknown.

Amplification yielded TCR beta CDR3 regions, with RNA transcripts as the source. HTBI primers were used for first-round RT-PCR of the TCR CDR3. MiXCR was run by TCRdb on the multiplex PCR reads, yielding one entry per CDR3 protein. In the table there are about 180,000 distinct CDR3 sequences, about 17% of which are singletons. With 3 bases removed from V and 0 bases from J, the gap between germline ends came to 9 bases. The CDR3 has 15 amino acids. From germline, CDR1 is KGHSH and CDR2 LQKENI. Sequencing was carried out using blood. The chain uses TRBV18 and TRBJ1-3; no clear D gene. The TCR originated in a woman in her fifties or sixties with Graves' hyperthyroidism. CDR3 sequence: CASSPVGISGNTIYF. The CDR3 DNA is TGTGCCAGCTCACCGGTTGGGATCTCTGGAAACACCATATATTTT.